The 23 T cell receptor beta chains presented below share a single source sample, sequenced in a study of blood T cell repertoires in COVID-19. Sequenced by immunoSEQ multiplex PCR; TCRdb stores in-frame clones only, minus some. The sample shows fewer than 350,000 clones, around 88% of them seen only once. Sequencing used PBMCs or T cells enriched from blood (not recorded which). All receptors derive from a woman between 35 and 50 years old who had recovered from COVID-19.

J is TRBJ2-2 and V is TRBV7-2; weak D call: TRBD2 (6 bases). Germline V gene sequence: CDR1 SGHTA, CDR2 FQGNSA. There are 14 residues in the CDR3. Trimming removed 5 bases at V and 2 bases at J, with 9 bases between. DNA for the CDR3: TGTGCCAGCAGCCCGGGACTTAACACCGGGGAGCTGTTTTTT. This sequence encodes CASSPGLNTGELFF.

About this clone itself: Additional DNA sequences in this sample encode the identical CDR3. The chain carries TRBV30 and TRBJ1-5; the D is unclear. V gave up 2 bases and J gave up 4 bases, with 9 bases separating them. Germline CDR1 and CDR2: GTSNPN and SVGIG (reference sequence). CDR3 length: 13 residues. Here the CDR3 reads CAWSSGGNQPQHF. In nucleotides, the CDR3 is TGTGCCTGGAGTAGTGGAGGGAATCAGCCCCAGCATTTT. The full variable domain, its missing parts supplied by reference TRBV30 and TRBJ1-5, is SQTIHQWPATLVQPVGSPLSLECTVEGTSNPNLYWYRQAAGRGLQLLFYSVGIGQISSEVPQNLSASRPQDRQFILSSKKLLLSDSGFYLCAWSSGGNQPQHFGDGTRLSIL.

The chain employs TRBV29-1 and TRBJ1-5; unclear D gene. Germline assignment: CDR1 SQVTM and CDR2 ANQGSEA. The CDR3 loop spans 13 amino acids. With 3 bases removed from V and 2 bases from J, the gap between germline ends came to 8 bases. CDR3 sequence: CSVDLGGNQPQHF. In DNA, the CDR3 is TGCAGCGTTGACCTGGGAGGCAATCAGCCCCAGCATTTT.

V is TRBV28 and J is TRBJ2-7; maybe TRBD2 (6 bases). The CDR3 totals 13 residues. Germline V gene data show CDR1 as MDHEN and CDR2 as SYDVKM. V dropped 10 bases and J dropped 2 bases, with 15 bases sitting between them. The DNA of the CDR3 is TGTGCCACCCAGGCGGGACTCCCCTACGAGCAGTACTTC. Translating gives CATQAGLPYEQYF.

V is TRBV28 and J is TRBJ1-3; D uncertain. This CDR3 spans 15 amino acids. The germline V gene encodes CDR1 MDHEN and CDR2 SYDVKM. V gave up 4 bases and J gave up 0 bases, with 10 bases separating them. The CDR3: CASSSLGVSGNTIYF. For the CDR3, the DNA is TGTGCCAGCAGTTCGTTGGGCGTCTCTGGAAACACCATATATTTT.

The genes are TRBV7-6 and TRBJ2-7; TRBD1 matches 7 bases. The CDR3 length is 13 residues. CDR1 SGHVS and CDR2 FNYEAQ come from the germline V gene. The ends lost 5 bases at V and 6 bases at J; junction bases unmatched: 7. CDR3 coding DNA: TGTGCCAGCAGCCGAACAGGGGTTGGCGAGCAGTACTTC. It specifies CASSRTGVGEQYF.

The rearrangement uses TRBV5-6 and TRBJ2-2; D gene ambiguous. Trimming removed 4 bases from V and 7 bases from J, with 11 bases in between. The germline CDR1 and CDR2 sequences are SGHDT and YYEEEE. This CDR3 is 13 amino acids long. The CDR3 region is CASSVNFGGELFF. CDR3 nucleotides: TGTGCCAGCAGCGTGAACTTCGGCGGGGAGCTGTTTTTT.

This clone was counted between two and nine times. The chain employs TRBV2 and TRBJ1-4; 7 bases are shared with TRBD1. The ends lost 4 bases at V and 9 bases at J; junction bases unmatched: 11. Germline V gene lookup returns CDR1 SNHLY and CDR2 FYNNEI. The CDR3 loop spans 15 amino acids. CDR3 residues: CASSGTGVLTKKLFF. The CDR3 nucleotides are TGTGCCAGCAGTGGTACAGGGGTCCTTACTAAAAAACTGTTTTTT.

The chain links TRBV28 to TRBJ2-7, with D hard to call. The CDR3 contains 13 residues. Deletions cut 2 bases from V and 3 bases from J, with 8 bases between. Germline CDR1 MDHEN, CDR2 SYDVKM. CDR3 residues: CASSLIGNYEQYF. CDR3 bases: TGTGCCAGCAGTTTAATCGGTAACTACGAGCAGTACTTC.

This sequence joins TRBV15 and TRBJ1-1, with D maybe TRBD1 (6 bases). The ends were cut back, 3 bases at V and 2 bases at J, with 10 bases in the middle. The CDR3 loop spans 14 amino acids. CDR1 is LNHNV and CDR2 is YYDKDF in the germline V gene (reference sequence). The CDR3 protein is CATSRLQGNTEAFF. Written as DNA, the CDR3 is TGTGCCACCAGCAGGTTACAGGGTAACACTGAAGCTTTCTTT. The full variable domain, in which reference TRBV15 and TRBJ1-1 provide the parts outside the CDR3, is DAMVIQNPRYQVTQFGKPVTLSCSQTLNHNVMYWYQQKSSQAPKLLFHYYDKDFNNEADTPDNFQSRRPNTSFCFLDIRSPGLGDTAMYLCATSRLQGNTEAFFGQGTRLTVV.

Remarks on this clone: The junction does not match germline at one end; this may be a read error. J is TRBJ2-1 and V is TRBV6-5; 14 bases are a match to TRBD2. Germline lookup yields CDR1 MNHEY and CDR2 SVGAGI. The CDR3 totals 14 residues. CDR3 region: CASSYRGLAGGVVF. The CDR3 nucleotides read TGTGCCAGCAGTTACCGTGGACTAGCGGGAGGAGTGGTCTTC.

The V gene is TRBV30, the J gene TRBJ1-6; perhaps TRBD1 as D (6 bases). Germline-derived CDR1 and CDR2 are GTSNPN and SVGIG (reference sequence). The germline V and J ends were trimmed by 1 base and 4 bases, with 11 bases remaining between them. The CDR3 has 15 amino acids. The chain's CDR3 is CAWSAGALYNSPLHF. Here the CDR3 DNA reads TGTGCCTGGAGTGCAGGGGCACTATATAATTCACCCCTCCACTTT.

This clone was observed a single time. The junction departs from germline at one end; a sequencing error may be responsible. The V gene is TRBV28, the J gene TRBJ1-5; D gene uncertain. Germline CDR1 and CDR2: MDHEN and SYDVKM. This CDR3 is built from 14 residues. CDR3 coding DNA: TGTGCCAGCAGCCCTGTATCAAACAATAAGCCCCAGCATTTT. Its translation is CASSPVSNNKPQHF.

V and J are TRBV15 and TRBJ2-1, with 9 bases that match TRBD2. The CDR3 runs to 20 residues. V was clipped by 5 bases and J by 1 base; unmatched bases: 18. Germline values: CDR1 LNHNV, CDR2 YYDKDF (reference sequence). The CDR3: CATSPWGSGGTQGSYNEQFF. The CDR3 nucleotides are TGTGCCACCAGCCCCTGGGGAAGCGGGGGGACGCAGGGTTCCTACAATGAGCAGTTCTTC.

The V and J genes are TRBV28 and TRBJ2-1, with 7 nucleotides matching TRBD1. Trimming at V came to 5 bases and at J to 0 bases, leaving 7 bases not matched to a gene. Germline V gene sequence: CDR1 MDHEN, CDR2 SYDVKM. CDR3 size: 16 residues. CDR3 protein: CASSPSGQPSYNEQFF. The CDR3 region has the DNA TGTGCCAGCAGTCCCTCGGGACAGCCCTCCTACAATGAGCAGTTCTTC.

This sequence joins TRBV5-1 and TRBJ2-2, with 10 positions matching TRBD2. V lost 1 base to trimming and J lost 4 bases; unmatched junction nucleotides: 7. Germline V gives CDR1 SGHRS, CDR2 YFSETQ. This CDR3 comprises 17 residues. As DNA, the CDR3 is TGCGCCAGCAGCTTGAGAGCGGGAGGGGTCCCCACCGGGGAGCTGTTTTTT. It translates to CASSLRAGGVPTGELFF.

V usage is TRBV2 and J usage is TRBJ2-1; the match to TRBD2 covers 12 bases. V shed 6 bases and J 5 bases; nucleotides not matched to a gene: 2. CDR3 size: 14 residues. Per germline, CDR1 SNHLY and CDR2 FYNNEI. Written as DNA, the CDR3 is TGTGCCAGCAGAAGACTAGCGGGAGACAATGAGCAGTTCTTC. Translating it yields CASRRLAGDNEQFF.

This clone was found once. The V call is TRBV18, the J call TRBJ1-1; TRBD1 might be the D (5 bases). V gave up 1 base and J gave up 9 bases, with 12 bases separating them. CDR1 and CDR2 from the germline V gene are KGHSH and LQKENI. CDR3 size: 13 residues. DNA for the CDR3: TGTGCCAGCTCACCACTGGACAAGGGGAAAGCTTTCTTT. Amino acids: CASSPLDKGKAFF.

The chain employs TRBV4-1 and TRBJ1-5; TRBD1 matches at 11 bases. The CDR3 runs 15 residues. Germline CDR1 reads MGHRA; CDR2 reads YSYEKL. Losses at the gene ends were 8 bases for V and 5 bases for J; bases not matched to a gene: 8. CDR3 nucleotides: TGCGCCAGCTCCGGGACAGGGGGGGGAGATCAGCCCCAGCATTTT. Amino acids: CASSGTGGGDQPQHF.

The rearrangement joins TRBV7-2 to TRBJ1-5; D is undetermined. The CDR3 contains 15 residues. Germline V gene data show CDR1 as SGHTA and CDR2 as FQGNSA. The germline V and J ends were trimmed by 1 base and 1 base, with 8 bases remaining between them. The CDR3 spells CASSLGSTSNQPQHF. DNA for the CDR3: TGTGCCAGCAGCTTAGGATCGACAAGCAATCAGCCCCAGCATTTT.

A single count supports this clone. The CDR3 region is CASSPPGQLAKNIQYF. The CDR3 DNA follows: TGTGCCAGCAGCCCTCCCGGACAGCTAGCCAAAAACATTCAGTACTTC. The chain is built from TRBV7-9 and TRBJ2-4, with a tentative D call TRBD1 (6 bases). V gave up 5 bases and J gave up 0 bases, with 14 bases separating them. Germline V gives CDR1 SEHNR, CDR2 FQNEAQ (reference sequence). CDR3 length: 16 residues.

This rearrangement joins TRBV29-1 to TRBJ1-1; 7 nucleotides match TRBD1. This CDR3 region has 13 residues. V gave up 5 bases and J gave up 6 bases; unmatched junction bases: 9. Germline CDR1 SQVTM, CDR2 ANQGSEA. The CDR3 loop is CSVHWGTVAEAFF. Written as DNA, the CDR3 is TGCAGCGTTCACTGGGGGACAGTTGCTGAAGCTTTCTTT.

The chain employs TRBV19 and TRBJ1-1; a possible D gene is TRBD1 (6 bases). This CDR3 region has 14 residues. The germline V gene has CDR1 LNHDA and CDR2 SQIVND (reference sequence). V was clipped by 5 bases and J by 7 bases, with 17 bases between them. The CDR3, as DNA: TGTGCCAGTAGTGCCCAGGGGACCGGCTATGAAGCTTTCTTT. This translates into CASSAQGTGYEAFF.